Described below is a single T cell receptor (beta chain) sequence and its context. The antigen remains unidentified. Method: immunoSEQ multiplex PCR; TCRdb's copy keeps in-frame clones and lacks some. This sample has more than 85,000 clones; 85% to 90% occur once, and the top ten carry 2.5% to 3.5%. This sample stems from a study of glioma-infiltrating T cells after dendritic cell vaccination. Broader study findings: Few patients contributed both blood and tumor specimens. Survival was not directly related to TCR clonality in these patients.

Documented time point: after dendritic cell vaccination, including at tumor progression/relapse. Blood PBMC samples: pre-vaccination, two weeks post third vaccination, and at tumor progression. The source was blood, collected after dendritic cell vaccination. The clonotype comes from a human donor with glioblastoma.

As DNA, the CDR3 is TGTGCCACGACCAGGGGGCGCTGGGCTGAAGCTTTCTTT. Translated: CATTRGRWAEAFF. The V gene is TRBV6-5, the J gene TRBJ1-1; TRBD1 matches at 8 bases. CDR3 length: 13 residues. Per germline, CDR1 MNHEY and CDR2 SVGAGI. With V trimmed by 10 bases and J by 6 bases, 10 bases remained unmatched.